This T cell receptor beta chain was identified in a study of T cell responses to AZD1222 COVID-19 vaccine. Overall study: Pooled samples include second doses given at about 4 or 12 weeks.

Produced via immunoSEQ multiplex PCR; TCRdb's table is partial and in-frame only. The sample gives some 140,000 clones, roughly 89% of which show up once; more than 5.5% is in the top ten. The V gene's germline CDR1 is GTSNPN and CDR2 SVGIG (reference sequence). The CDR3 extends over 14 amino acids. The junction had 3 bases not matched to a gene; V was cut back by 0 bases and J by 2 bases. Remarks on this clone: Its specificity is not known.

Overall study results and limits: Two AZD1222 doses significantly raised spike-specific TCR breadth and depth over controls. Donors, mostly white British, included more females; clonal diversity was possibly underestimated. Per reports, nearly half of all spike-specific TCRs target regions that are unmutated in variants.

Sample: peripheral blood, taken on day 0 of AZD1222 vaccination. This sequence was found in an adult in good health. The rearrangement uses TRBV30 and TRBJ2-7, with TRBD1 identical over 8 bases. CDR3 nucleotides: TGTGCCTGGAGTGTTTGGACAGGGACCTACGAGCAGTACTTC. It translates to CAWSVWTGTYEQYF.